This T cell receptor (beta chain) originates from a study of cytomegalovirus exposure and HLA in healthy donors. This CDR3 is built from 15 residues. V was clipped by 4 bases and J by 1 base, with 11 bases between them. Germline lookup yields CDR1 MDHEN and CDR2 SYDVKM. The table lists this clone with a few counts. Its antigen is undetermined. Study conclusions and caveats: It was assumed in the presence/absence analyses that sequencing depth was roughly uniform across donors.

PCR amplification relied on 60 Vbeta primers (plus 13 Jbeta primers). The protocol was immunoSEQ multiplex PCR, while the TCRdb copy is restricted to in-frame clones and leaves out a portion. The data show over 110,000 clones, more than 60% seen once. The source is a woman aged 45-59 years in good health and CMV-seropositive. The sample consisted of PBMCs. The rearrangement joins TRBV28 to TRBJ2-1, with unresolved D. CDR3 loop: CASSSPGDSYNEQFF. Here the CDR3 DNA reads TGTGCCAGCAGTTCTCCGGGTGATTCCTACAATGAGCAGTTCTTC. The full variable domain, its missing parts supplied by reference TRBV28 and TRBJ2-1, is DVKVTQSSRYLVKRTGEKVFLECVQDMDHENMFWYRQDPGLGLRLIYFSYDVKMKEKGDIPEGYSVSREKKERFSLILESASTNQTSMYLCASSSPGDSYNEQFFGPGTRLTVL.